Listed here is a single T cell receptor beta chain. What it binds is not known. Naive CD4+ cells were CD45RA-selected; the remaining cells were memory. In germline, CDR1 is SGHRS, CDR2 YFSETQ. The CDR3 is 17 residues long. J was trimmed by 4 bases and V by 0 bases; bases with no gene match: 8. The sample comes from a study of shared clonotypes between healthy human individuals. Broader study findings: When compared with the clonotypes that were shared by all four sorted-subset donors, the non-shared clonotypes turned out to have lower generation probabilities.

Sequencing was performed with immunoSEQ multiplex PCR; in TCRdb, only in-frame clones are kept and a portion is missing. This sample has under 1,100,000 clones; around 76% occur once, and the top ten carry around 1.5%. Sequencing was done on a sample of memory CD4+ T cells sorted from blood. Subset specified: CD45RA-negative fraction. The sequence was obtained from a young man in good health. The chain has TRBV5-1 and TRBJ2-5, with 11 bases fitting TRBD2. The DNA of the CDR3 is TGCGCCAGCAGCTTGGCCCTAGCGGGGGGCCTGGGAGAGACCCAGTACTTC. This encodes CASSLALAGGLGETQYF.